The clone carrying this T cell receptor (beta chain) was found once. Its specificity is not known. This sample is part of a study of T cell responses to AZD1222 COVID-19 vaccine. Measured with immunoSEQ multiplex PCR; TCRdb has only the in-frame clones, and not every one. This sample has around 70,000 clones; about 90% occur once, and the top ten carry 1% to 1.5%. Findings and limits, study-wide: A reported finding is that nearly half of spike-specific TCRs target unmutated variant regions. Breadth and depth of Spike-specific TCRs rose after two AZD1222 doses. Seropositive status at baseline applied to only six AZD1222 recipients.

V lost 8 bases and J lost 5; bases outside the gene matches: 8. Germline V gene sequence: CDR1 MNHNY, CDR2 SVGAGI (reference sequence). The CDR3 sequence is 13 residues long. The V gene is TRBV6-6, the J gene TRBJ2-5; 7 positions match TRBD1. The sequence was obtained from an adult who received the AZD1222 COVID-19 vaccine. Sequenced here: peripheral blood, sampled 28 days after the second AZD1222 dose. In DNA form, the CDR3 reads TGTGCCAGCCTATTGACAGGGTGGGAGACCCAGTACTTC. Amino acid sequence: CASLLTGWETQYF.